This T cell receptor beta chain was obtained from a study of cytomegalovirus exposure and HLA in healthy donors. About this clone: Its specificity is unknown.

Findings and caveats of the study: The listing of 160 or so TCR beta chains classed them as cytomegalovirus-associated. By a later analysis, the bulk of CMV-associated TCR beta chains appeared HLA-restricted. Highly shared variants forming one cluster were likely a sequencing artifact.

Primers included in the PCR were 60 Vbeta and 13 Jbeta primers. Clones were sequenced by immunoSEQ multiplex PCR, and TCRdb holds only the in-frame ones, with some missing. The data hold about 150,000 clones, with around four fifths observed a single time. Germline-derived CDR1 and CDR2 are MNHEY and SVGAGI. J lost 2 bases, V lost 6 bases, and 7 bases had no gene match. The CDR3 length is 15 residues. This clonotype was obtained from a man between 18 and 35 years old in good health and CMV-seronegative. This sequence joins TRBV6-5 and TRBJ1-5; 7 bases align to TRBD1. The sample consisted of PBMCs. CDR3 sequence (DNA): TGTGCCAGCAGCACTAGGGGGCTTGGCAATCAGCCCCAGCATTTT. Translating it yields CASSTRGLGNQPQHF.